This TCR beta chain was sequenced during a study of blood T cell repertoires in COVID-19. Study-level background: Some COVID-19 samples were acute and others convalescent; all came from the United States, Italy and Spain. The analysed material was cDNA or gDNA that came from T cells, B-cell-depleted T cells, or PBMCs.

Original methodology: Nucleated cell number was recorded as an estimate derived from reference gene primer amplification. Some clones are missing from TCRdb's copy, which holds only in-frame ones; the method was immunoSEQ multiplex PCR. V and J calls and clone size follow that table, whereas D and trimming were derived from the DNA. Of roughly 150,000 clones listed, about four fifths are singletons. This clone has a handful of counts. The sample comprised peripheral blood. The source is a man between 60 and 75 years old with active or convalescent COVID-19.

This chain's CDR3 is CASSPDAGDNTGELFF. The CDR3 nucleotides read TGCGCCAGCAGCCCGGATGCCGGGGATAACACCGGGGAGCTGTTTTTT. The V call is TRBV5-1, the J call TRBJ2-2, with D perhaps matching TRBD2 (5 bases). Deletions cut 4 bases from V and 2 bases from J, with 15 bases between. The length of the CDR3 is 16 residues. The V gene's germline CDR1 is SGHRS and CDR2 YFSETQ.